The present TCR beta chain was sequenced within a study of blood T cells in healthy people across ages. General observations from the study: Per-million-T-cell TCR beta diversity fell roughly linearly with age. More naive CD4+ cells and higher diversity were found in long-lived than in aged donors.

This CDR3 spans 16 amino acids. Per the germline V gene, CDR1 is KGHDR and CDR2 is SFDVKD. Sample donors were healthy Caucasian individuals that came from Russia, aged roughly 6 to 100. Per sample, a minimum of 6 million PBMCs were isolated. Next came a second PCR, run for about 7 to 12 cycles, which used a sample-barcoded 5' primer along with a J-beta primer mix. TCRdb called the 5' RACE reads again in MiXCR, with one record for every CDR3 protein. The table includes about 1 million distinct CDR3 sequences, 40% to 50% detected once. In this sample, this clonotype turned up a few times. As yet, its antigen is unknown.

The chain combines TRBV24-1 with TRBJ2-7; 8 bases align to TRBD1. The last part of the DNA fits TRBJ2-5 better; the J call may be wrong. The TCR was taken from a woman aged 60-75 years in good health. The sequencing input was blood. Here the CDR3 reads CATSDLGAGGWETQYF. In DNA form, the CDR3 reads TGTGCCACCAGTGATTTGGGGGCAGGGGGCTGGGAGACCCAGTACTTC.